This T cell receptor beta chain was recorded in a study of technical replicates of blood from a few donors (dated by TCRdb to about 2017). For this clone: Its antigen specificity is not known. The input lacks base qualities; no much larger clone sits a single base away.

The junction shows trimming of 7 bases on V and 5 bases on J, plus 21 bases between the germline ends. Including the terminal cysteine and phenylalanine, the CDR3 comprises 15 residues. Kept here is only the CDR3 DNA, which spans 45 bases and is read in frame from base 1. The germline V gene encodes CDR1 SNHLY and CDR2 FYNNEI. Library creation used the immunoSEQ multiplex PCR assay. The source is immuneACCESS, and TCRdb retained only in-frame sequences with V and J called. Part of the clones is not carried over; for the studies checked, unresolved V genes explain less than half of this, and the remainder is unexplained. Here the sample has more than 75,000 clones; about 96% occur a single time. The ten largest clones take up around 0.4% of the sample.

The clonotype originates from a human donor in good health. The source material was T cells isolated from PBMCs. The sequence links TRBV2 to TRBJ2-7; the D gene is perhaps TRBD1, on 5 matching bases. The CDR3 region has the sequence CASKDGHNLGDEQYF. The nucleotide sequence reads TGTGCCAGCAAAGACGGACATAATTTGGGCGACGAGCAGTACTTC.